This passage covers 11 T cell receptor beta chains from one sample sequenced in a study of T cells in localized non-small cell lung cancer. Measured with immunoSEQ multiplex PCR; TCRdb has only the in-frame clones, and not every one. The table shows about 4,100 clones, with roughly two fifths occurring only once. The source material was lung tumor tissue, sampled before any cancer treatment. Receptor source: a woman aged 35 to 69 with stage I lung adenocarcinoma.

The chain carries TRBV28 and TRBJ2-7; TRBD1 aligns across 7 bases. The germline CDR1 and CDR2 sequences are MDHEN and SYDVKM. Trimming took 5 bases from V and 1 from J; bases not matched to a gene: 5. The CDR3 has 14 residues. The CDR3 reads CASSPGTDSYEQYF. The CDR3 bases are TGTGCCAGCAGTCCCGGGACAGATTCCTACGAGCAGTACTTC.

This clone appeared a few times. The CDR3 coding sequence is TGTGCCAGCAGCAAGCTCTTGGGGGGCGAGCAGTACTTC. Amino acids: CASSKLLGGEQYF. The chain is built from TRBV2 and TRBJ2-7; weak D call: TRBD2 (6 bases). Germline CDR1 SNHLY, CDR2 FYNNEI. The V end lost 6 bases, the J end lost 6 bases, and 15 bases lay between the germline ends. The CDR3 contains 13 residues.

This sequence joins TRBV6-8 and TRBJ2-3, with TRBD2 identical over 7 bases. The CDR3 has 14 amino acids. Unmatched junction bases numbered 3, after V lost 6 bases and J lost 0 bases. The germline V gene has CDR1 MNHGY and CDR2 SAAAGT. The DNA of the CDR3 is TGTGCCAGCAGAAGGGACTACAGCACAGATACGCAGTATTTT. This codes for CASRRDYSTDTQYF.

This clone ranks as large. The same CDR3 also results from other DNA sequences found in this sample. The chain combines TRBV6-8 with TRBJ2-2, with 10 bases aligning to TRBD2. V was clipped by 6 bases and J by 7 bases; unmatched bases: 8. The CDR3 has 15 amino acids. Looked up from germline, CDR1 is MNHGY and CDR2 is SAAAGT. This CDR3 is CASRGTAGGIGELFF. DNA of the CDR3: TGTGCCAGCAGAGGAACAGCGGGGGGGATCGGGGAGCTGTTTTTT.

The V gene is TRBV6-8, the J gene TRBJ1-2; D is ambiguous. Trimming took off 4 bases at V and 2 bases at J, with 11 bases between the two ends. From germline, CDR1 is MNHGY and CDR2 SAAAGT. The CDR3 extends over 14 amino acids. CDR3 in DNA: TGTGCCAGCAGTTTATCCAGGCCGAACTATGGCTACACCTTC. Its translation: CASSLSRPNYGYTF.

In regard to this clone: Mismatch with germline at one junction end may stem from a read error. The chain links TRBV15 to TRBJ2-7; D remains unclear. The CDR3 has 14 amino acids. Per germline, CDR1 LNHNV and CDR2 YYDKDF (reference sequence). The CDR3 nucleotides are TGTACCACCAGCAGAGATTTTGGACCATACGAGCAGTACTTC. Protein product: CTTSRDFGPYEQYF. The full variable domain, with the rest looked up from reference TRBV15 and TRBJ2-7, is DAMVIQNPRYQVTQFGKPVTLSCSQTLNHNVMYWYQQKSSQAPKLLFHYYDKDFNNEADTPDNFQSRRPNTSFCFLDIRSPGLGDTAMYLCTTSRDFGPYEQYFGPGTRLTVT.

This clone was counted only a few times. CDR3 coding DNA: TGTGCCAGCAGTACCTATGTCGGGGGCGGAACTAGGTTAGGCGGGGAGCTGTTTTTT. Amino acids: CASSTYVGGGTRLGGELFF. The V call is TRBV6-8, the J call TRBJ2-2; D might be TRBD1 or TRBD2, each matching 6 bases. From germline, CDR1 is MNHGY and CDR2 SAAAGT. V was clipped by 5 bases and J by 7 bases, with 29 bases between them. This CDR3 comprises 19 residues.

This clone was detected only a few times. The chain is built from TRBV6-8 and TRBJ2-5; no clear D gene. There are 13 residues in the CDR3. Germline V gene sequence: CDR1 MNHGY, CDR2 SAAAGT. The ends were cut back, 8 bases at V and 5 bases at J, with 15 bases in the middle. CDR3 DNA sequence: TGTGCCAGCGGCGTCAGGATTGAGGAGACCCAGTACTTC. It specifies CASGVRIEETQYF.

The sample holds a few counts of this clone. The chain is built from TRBV11-3 and TRBJ2-2; D gene uncertain. The CDR3 contains 15 residues. Trimming pared 3 bases from V and 6 bases from J, leaving 14 bases between. Germline V CDR1 and CDR2: SGHNT, YENEEA. Here the CDR3 DNA reads TGTGCCAGCAGCTTCAGTGGTAGCATGTCCGGGGAGCTGTTTTTT. This sequence encodes CASSFSGSMSGELFF.

The chain is built from TRBV6-8 and TRBJ2-2, with D uncertain. The CDR3 runs to 16 residues. The germline V and J ends were trimmed by 0 bases and 6 bases, with 14 bases remaining between them. Germline lookup yields CDR1 MNHGY and CDR2 SAAAGT. CDR3 residues: CASSYSTRAGAGELFF. The CDR3 DNA reads as TGTGCCAGCAGTTACTCGACACGGGCTGGGGCCGGGGAGCTGTTTTTT.

The genes are TRBV19 and TRBJ2-1; 7 nucleotides align to TRBD1. The CDR3 sequence is 18 residues long. CDR1 is LNHDA and CDR2 is SQIVND in the germline V gene (reference sequence). After removal of 5 bases from V and 2 bases from J, the junction contained 15 bases not matched to a gene. CDR3 nucleotides: TGTGCCAGTAGTCGGGACAGTCCTGGAGGAGGTGCCTACAATGAGCAGTTCTTC. It translates to CASSRDSPGGGAYNEQFF.